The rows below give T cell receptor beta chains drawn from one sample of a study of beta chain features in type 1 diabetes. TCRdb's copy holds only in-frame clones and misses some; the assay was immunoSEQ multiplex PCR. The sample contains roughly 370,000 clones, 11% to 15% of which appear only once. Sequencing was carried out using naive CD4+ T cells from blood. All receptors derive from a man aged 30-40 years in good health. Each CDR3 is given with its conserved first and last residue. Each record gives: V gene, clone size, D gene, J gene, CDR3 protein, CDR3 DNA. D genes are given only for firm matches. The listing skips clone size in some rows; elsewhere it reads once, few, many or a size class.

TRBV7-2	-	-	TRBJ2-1	CASSVPRSSYNEQFF	TGTGCCAGCAGCGTACCTCGAAGCTCCTACAATGAGCAGTTCTTC
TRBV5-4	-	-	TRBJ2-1	CASSSDIAGREQFF	TGTGCCAGCAGCTCTGACATTGCCGGGCGTGAGCAGTTCTTC
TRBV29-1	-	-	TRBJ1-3	CSVTASGNTIYF	TGCAGCGTAACAGCCTCTGGAAACACCATATATTTT
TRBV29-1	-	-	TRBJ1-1	CSVDDRLDTEAFF	TGCAGCGTTGATGACAGGTTGGACACTGAAGCTTTCTTT
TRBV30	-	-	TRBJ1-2	CAWSPSVYRGYGYTF	TGTGCCTGGAGTCCATCAGTTTATAGGGGCTATGGCTACACCTTC
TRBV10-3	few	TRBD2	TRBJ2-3	CAVTTSGTDTQYF	TGTGCCGTCACGACTAGCGGGACCGATACGCAGTATTTT
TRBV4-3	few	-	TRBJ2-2	CASSAQRGRNTGELFF	TGCGCCAGCAGCGCACAGAGGGGAAGAAACACCGGGGAGCTGTTTTTT
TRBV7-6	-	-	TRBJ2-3	CASRAASTDTQYF	TGTGCCAGTCGAGCGGCCAGCACAGATACGCAGTATTTT
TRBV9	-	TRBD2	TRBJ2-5	CASSLGLARYETQYF	TGTGCCAGCAGCTTGGGACTAGCGCGATACGAGACCCAGTACTTC
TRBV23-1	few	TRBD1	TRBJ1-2	CAKRRGVDSNYGYTF	TGCGCCAAACGCAGGGGGGTGGATTCTAACTATGGCTACACCTTC
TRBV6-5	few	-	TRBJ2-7	CASSYQGSIYEQYF	TGTGCCAGCAGTTACCAGGGGTCAATCTACGAGCAGTACTTC
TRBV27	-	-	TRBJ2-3	CASRIARGRQYF	TGTGCCAGCAGGATAGCACGGGGTAGGCAGTATTTT
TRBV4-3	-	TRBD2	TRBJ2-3	CASSQTSEDTQYF	TGCGCCAGCAGCCAGACTAGCGAGGATACGCAGTATTTT
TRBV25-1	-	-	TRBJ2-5	CASSESKTQYF	TGTGCCAGCAGTGAATCCAAGACCCAGTACTTC
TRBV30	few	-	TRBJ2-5	CAWSVLGGHETQYF	TGTGCCTGGAGTGTTTTGGGGGGGCACGAGACCCAGTACTTC
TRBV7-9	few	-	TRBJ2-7	CASSIGRRAGEQYF	TGTGCCAGCAGCATAGGCCGGCGTGCTGGCGAGCAGTACTTC
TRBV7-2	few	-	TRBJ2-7	CASSARQDSYEQYF	TGTGCCAGCAGCGCCCGACAGGATTCTTACGAGCAGTACTTC
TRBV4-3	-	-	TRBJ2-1	CASSQDSYNEQFF	TGCGCCAGCAGCCAAGATTCGTACAATGAGCAGTTCTTC
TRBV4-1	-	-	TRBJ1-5	CASSQPPGNQPQHF	TGCGCCAGCAGCCAGCCCCCGGGTAATCAGCCCCAGCATTTT
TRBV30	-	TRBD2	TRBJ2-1	CASGTSERDEQFF	TGTGCCTCCGGGACTAGCGAAAGGGATGAGCAGTTCTTC
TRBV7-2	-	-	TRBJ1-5	CASSDVTGRQPQHF	TGTGCCAGCAGTGACGTTACGGGGCGTCAGCCCCAGCATTTT
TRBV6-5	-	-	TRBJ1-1	CASSYSSSRNTEAFF	TGTGCCAGCAGTTACTCGAGCAGCAGAAACACTGAAGCTTTCTTT
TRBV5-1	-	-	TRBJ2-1	CASSLDRAGRGEQFF	TGCGCCAGCAGCTTGGACAGGGCCGGTCGTGGTGAGCAGTTCTTC
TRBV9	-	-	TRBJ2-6	CASSVDSSGANVLTF	TGTGCCAGCAGCGTAGACAGCTCTGGGGCCAACGTCCTGACTTTC
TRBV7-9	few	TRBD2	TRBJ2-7	CASSLGLAAISYEQYF	TGTGCCAGCAGCTTGGGACTAGCGGCCATCTCCTACGAGCAGTACTTC
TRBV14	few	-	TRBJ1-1	CASRSGTEAFF	TGTGCCAGCAGAAGCGGCACTGAAGCTTTCTTT
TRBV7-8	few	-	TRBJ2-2	CASSLEASVRPNTGELFF	TGTGCCAGCAGCTTAGAGGCCAGCGTTCGGCCGAACACCGGGGAGCTGTTTTTT
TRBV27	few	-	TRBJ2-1	CASSLSRKTSFNNEQFF	TGTGCCAGCAGTTTATCGAGGAAGACTAGTTTCAACAATGAGCAGTTCTTC
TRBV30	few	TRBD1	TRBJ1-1	CAGKGRGDTLKAFF	TGTGCTGGAAAGGGCAGGGGGGATACACTGAAAGCTTTCTTT
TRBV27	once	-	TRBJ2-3	CASSYGQRRTDTQYF	TGTGCCAGCAGCTATGGACAGCGGCGCACAGATACGCAGTATTTT
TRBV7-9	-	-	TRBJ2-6	CASSLGAGSGANVLTF	TGTGCCAGCAGCTTAGGGGCTGGGTCTGGGGCCAACGTCCTGACTTTC
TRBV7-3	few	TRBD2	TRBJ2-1	CASSMTSGAYNEQFF	TGTGCCAGCAGCATGACTAGCGGCGCCTACAATGAGCAGTTCTTC
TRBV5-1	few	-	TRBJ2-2	CASSLAAGANTGELFF	TGCGCCAGCAGCTTGGCCGCGGGGGCAAACACCGGGGAGCTGTTTTTT
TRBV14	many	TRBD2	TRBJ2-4	CASSRLAGGPGIQYF	TGTGCCAGCAGCAGACTAGCGGGAGGGCCCGGCATTCAGTACTTC
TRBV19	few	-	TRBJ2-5	CASSISRAETQYF	TGTGCCAGTAGTATATCCCGGGCAGAGACCCAGTACTTC
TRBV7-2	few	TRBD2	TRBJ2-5	CASSKRLAGRETQYF	TGTGCCAGCAGCAAAAGACTAGCGGGGAGAGAGACCCAGTACTTC
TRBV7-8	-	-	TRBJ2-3	CASSSYWGAADTQYF	TGTGCCAGCAGCTCTTATTGGGGGGCGGCAGATACGCAGTATTTT
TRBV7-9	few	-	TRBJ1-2	CASSPVFRGTSYTF	TGTGCCAGCAGCCCAGTGTTCCGAGGGACCAGCTACACCTTC
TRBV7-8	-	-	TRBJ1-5	CASSPRLRAGNQPQHF	TGTGCCAGCAGCCCCCGGTTAAGGGCTGGCAATCAGCCCCAGCATTTT
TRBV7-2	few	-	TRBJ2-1	CASSPALQVPNEQFF	TGTGCCAGCAGCCCCGCGCTTCAGGTTCCCAATGAGCAGTTCTTC
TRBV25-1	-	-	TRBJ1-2	CASSEGAGNYGYTF	TGTGCCAGCAGTGAGGGGGCAGGCAACTATGGCTACACCTTC
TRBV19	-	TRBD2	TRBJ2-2	CASRSGLAAVGELFF	TGTGCCAGTAGGAGTGGGCTAGCGGCGGTCGGGGAGCTGTTTTTT
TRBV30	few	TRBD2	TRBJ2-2	CAWSVLGGRAGELFF	TGTGCCTGGAGTGTTCTCGGCGGGAGGGCCGGGGAGCTGTTTTTT
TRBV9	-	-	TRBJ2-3	CASGVAEGGTDTQYF	TGTGCCAGCGGGGTAGCGGAAGGTGGCACAGATACGCAGTATTTT
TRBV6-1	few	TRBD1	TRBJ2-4	CASSGNRGKNIQYF	TGTGCCAGCAGTGGCAACAGGGGCAAAAACATTCAGTACTTC
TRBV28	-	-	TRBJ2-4	CASSLGGVIQYF	TGTGCCAGCAGTCTCGGGGGTGTCATTCAGTACTTC
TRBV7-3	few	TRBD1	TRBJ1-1	CASSLKGTGGAEAFF	TGTGCCAGCAGCTTAAAGGGGACAGGTGGGGCTGAAGCTTTCTTT
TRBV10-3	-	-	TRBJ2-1	CAISGTPGTPYLEQFF	TGTGCCATCAGTGGGACCCCCGGGACACCATATCTAGAGCAGTTCTTC
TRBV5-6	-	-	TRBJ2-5	CASSFAPPPRGETQYF	TGTGCCAGCAGCTTCGCTCCCCCGCCCCGGGGGGAGACCCAGTACTTC
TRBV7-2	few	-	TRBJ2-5	CASSLGIRFRETQYF	TGTGCCAGCAGCTTAGGTATCAGGTTCCGAGAGACCCAGTACTTC
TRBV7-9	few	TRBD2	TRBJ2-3	CASSQTTSGFATSTDTQYF	TGTGCCAGCAGCCAAACTACTAGCGGCTTTGCTACTAGCACAGATACGCAGTATTTT